Below are 31 T cell receptor beta chains sequenced from a single sample in a study of blood T cell repertoires in COVID-19. Profiling relied on immunoSEQ multiplex PCR, and the TCRdb table lists in-frame clones only, not all of them. The sample has 200,000 to 300,000 clones, about nine tenths seen once. Sequences were obtained from peripheral blood. All receptors come from a man aged 55 to 70 who had recovered from COVID-19.

The rearrangement uses TRBV29-1 and TRBJ2-2; unclear D gene. V was shortened by 7 bases and J by 3 bases, with 15 bases between the two germline ends. This CDR3 region has 14 residues. Germline values: CDR1 SQVTM, CDR2 ANQGSEA. The CDR3 loop is CSARAPSYTGELFF. Written as DNA, the CDR3 is TGCAGCGCAAGAGCCCCTAGTTACACCGGGGAGCTGTTTTTT.

The J gene is TRBJ1-6, the V gene TRBV5-5; TRBD1 matches 8 bases. Looked up from germline, CDR1 is SGHKS and CDR2 is YYEKEE (reference sequence). Trimming cost V 3 bases and J 7 bases; bases outside gene matches: 3. The CDR3 is 14 residues long. CDR3 sequence (DNA): TGTGCCAGCAGCTCCGACAGGGGAAATTCACCCCTCCACTTT. It codes for CASSSDRGNSPLHF.

The chain couples TRBV10-3 to TRBJ2-7; TRBD1 matches at 7 bases. The CDR3 is 12 amino acids. The V and J ends lost 6 bases and 11 bases, in that order; junction bases with no gene match: 10. CDR1 and CDR2 from the germline V gene are ENHRY and SYGVKD. DNA of the CDR3: TGTGCCATCAGGCCATTACAGGGGAATGAGTACTTC. Its translation is CAIRPLQGNEYF.

V gene TRBV3-1 (or the pseudogene TRBV3-2) combines with J gene TRBJ2-7; TRBD1 matches at 9 bases. V was pared by 5 bases and J by 2 bases, with 7 bases of the junction left unmatched. Germline V gene lookup returns CDR1 LGHDT and CDR2 YNNKEL (reference sequence). The CDR3 consists of 15 residues. The CDR3, as DNA: TGTGCCAGCAGCGCGACCTGGACAGGGGCCTACGAGCAGTACTTC. Protein: CASSATWTGAYEQYF.

V and J are TRBV20-1 and TRBJ2-7; tentatively, D is TRBD1 (6 bases). Trimming stripped 3 bases from V and 3 bases from J, with 9 bases between. There are 12 residues in the CDR3. The germline V gene encodes CDR1 DFQATT and CDR2 SNEGSKA (reference sequence). The CDR3 DNA reads as TGCAGTGCTAGTGAGACAGGCTACGAGCAGTACTTC. Its protein product is CSASETGYEQYF.

J is TRBJ2-4 and V is TRBV7-9, with 8 positions matching TRBD2. The CDR3 totals 13 residues. Germline CDR1 is SEHNR and CDR2 is FQNEAQ (reference sequence). Losses at the gene ends were 2 bases for V and 10 bases for J; bases not matched to a gene: 4. CDR3 nucleotide sequence: TGTGCCAGCAGCTTAAACGAGCGGGGGATTCAGTACTTC. It codes for CASSLNERGIQYF.

V gene TRBV27 combines with J gene TRBJ1-4; D is uncertain. The germline CDR1 and CDR2 sequences are MNHEY and SMNVEV (reference sequence). This CDR3 has 13 amino acids. The germline V and J ends were trimmed by 3 bases and 5 bases, with 7 bases remaining between them. The CDR3 loop is CASSFSGNEKLFF. The CDR3 coding sequence is TGTGCCAGCAGTTTCAGCGGAAATGAAAAACTGTTTTTT. The full variable domain, its missing parts supplied by reference TRBV27 and TRBJ1-4, is EAQVTQNPRYLITVTGKKLTVTCSQNMNHEYMSWYRQDPGLGLRQIYYSMNVEVTDKGDVPEGYKVSRKEKRNFPLILESPSPNQTSLYFCASSFSGNEKLFFGSGTQLSVL.

This chain uses TRBV14 with TRBJ2-2, with D possibly being TRBD1 (6 bases). With 1 base removed from V and 0 bases from J, the gap between germline ends came to 12 bases. The CDR3 is 17 residues long. CDR1 is SGHDN, CDR2 FVKESK, per germline. The CDR3 DNA follows: TGTGCCAGCAGCCAAGTCTTGACAGGAGCGAACACCGGGGAGCTGTTTTTT. Its translation: CASSQVLTGANTGELFF.

This clone was recorded once. The chain employs TRBV28 and TRBJ1-4; 8 bases are shared with TRBD1. CDR3 length: 16 residues. Germline loops: CDR1 MDHEN, CDR2 SYDVKM. Germline trimming cut 3 bases from V and 5 bases from J; bases unmatched to any gene: 8. The CDR3 spells CASSFRQGAVNEKLFF. CDR3 nucleotide sequence: TGTGCCAGCAGTTTCAGGCAGGGGGCGGTGAATGAAAAACTGTTTTTT.

The table lists this clone with a count of one. V gene TRBV5-6 combines with J gene TRBJ2-7, with D uncertain. This CDR3 is built from 11 residues. V dropped 3 bases and J dropped 4 bases, with 5 bases sitting between them. Looked up from germline, CDR1 is SGHDT and CDR2 is YYEEEE. The CDR3 protein is CASSSRYEQYV. The CDR3 nucleotides read TGTGCCAGCAGCTCCCGGTACGAGCAGTACGTC.

The V call is TRBV5-1, the J call TRBJ1-5, with D perhaps matching TRBD1 (5 bases). The CDR3 runs 14 residues. Germline CDR1 reads SGHRS; CDR2 reads YFSETQ. The germline V and J ends were trimmed by 4 bases and 4 bases, with 12 bases remaining between them. In DNA form, the CDR3 reads TGCGCCAGCAGCACCGGACAACCAAATCAGCCCCAGCATTTT. Translating it yields CASSTGQPNQPQHF.

The chain carries TRBV7-9 and TRBJ1-4; no clear D gene. V lost 3 bases to trimming and J lost 0 bases, with 8 bases between them. The CDR3 covers 15 residues. CDR1 is SEHNR, CDR2 FQNEAQ, per germline (reference sequence). CDR3 in amino acids: CASSFGSATNEKLFF. In DNA form, the CDR3 reads TGTGCCAGCAGCTTCGGGTCTGCAACTAATGAAAAACTGTTTTTT.

This chain joins TRBV6-5 and TRBJ1-1; D not certain. CDR3 length equals 12 residues. Germline V gene sequence: CDR1 MNHEY, CDR2 SVGAGI. The V end was cut by 8 bases, the J end by 1 base, with 8 bases between. CDR3 in DNA: TGTGCCAGCTTGGGCAGGAACACTGAAGCTTTCTTT. It is translated as CASLGRNTEAFF.

V is TRBV27 and J is TRBJ1-5; TRBD1 is a possible D gene (6 bases). Germline loops: CDR1 MNHEY, CDR2 SMNVEV (reference sequence). Trimming shortened V by 2 bases and J by 4 bases, and 6 bases separated the two germline ends. The CDR3 has 13 residues. CDR3 sequence reads: CASSLGQNQPQHF. The DNA for the CDR3 is TGTGCCAGCAGTTTAGGACAGAATCAGCCCCAGCATTTT.

The rearrangement uses TRBV28 and TRBJ1-5; D may be TRBD1 (5 bases). This CDR3 comprises 15 residues. V was shortened by 5 bases and J by 2 bases, with 13 bases between the two germline ends. Germline-derived CDR1 and CDR2 are MDHEN and SYDVKM. The CDR3 DNA is TGTGCCAGCAGTCAGGCGGGGGACGGCAATCAGCCCCAGCATTTT. Translating gives CASSQAGDGNQPQHF.

The genes are TRBV5-1 and TRBJ2-3, with 10 bases matching TRBD2. Germline CDR1 SGHRS, CDR2 YFSETQ. The CDR3 spans 17 residues. V gave up 4 bases and J gave up 2 bases; unmatched junction bases: 10. This CDR3 is CASSGGTSGDFTDTQYF. CDR3 DNA: TGCGCCAGCAGCGGAGGAACTAGCGGGGACTTCACAGATACGCAGTATTTT.

On this clone itself: Other nucleotide sequences in the sample specify the same CDR3. The rearrangement links TRBV7-9 to TRBJ2-3, with D perhaps TRBD2 (6 bases). The CDR3 has 15 amino acids. Germline V gives CDR1 SEHNR, CDR2 FQNEAQ (reference sequence). V was cut by 3 bases and J by 5 bases, with 15 bases left in between. CDR3 amino acids: CASSLSSREGDTQYF. DNA for the CDR3: TGTGCCAGCAGCTTGAGTTCGCGGGAAGGAGATACGCAGTATTTT.

The V gene is TRBV7-9, the J gene TRBJ2-1; 8 bases fit TRBD2. This CDR3 has 16 amino acids. V dropped 1 base and J dropped 8; count of bases not matched to a gene: 10. CDR1 and CDR2 from the germline V gene are SEHNR and FQNEAQ (reference sequence). The CDR3 loop is CASSLVRPAGVDEQFF. CDR3 in DNA: TGTGCCAGCAGCTTAGTACGGCCAGCGGGGGTCGATGAGCAGTTCTTC. Full variable domain (rest looked up from reference TRBV7-9 and TRBJ2-1): DTGVSQNPRHKITKRGQNVTFRCDPISEHNRLYWYRQTLGQGPEFLTYFQNEAQLEKSRLLSDRFSAERPKGSFSTLEIQRTEQGDSAMYLCASSLVRPAGVDEQFFGPGTRLTVL.

The chain couples TRBV7-6 to TRBJ2-3; D possibly corresponds to TRBD2 (5 bases). Deletions cut 2 bases from V and 15 bases from J, with 12 bases between. CDR1 is SGHVS, CDR2 FNYEAQ, per germline. The length of the CDR3 is 11 residues. The CDR3 coding sequence is TGTGCCAGCAGCTTAAACCTCGACTACTATTTT. Amino acids: CASSLNLDYYF.

The chain combines TRBV5-8 with TRBJ1-5; no reliable D call. The ends were cut back, 1 base at V and 1 base at J, with 9 bases in the middle. Germline values: CDR1 SGHTS, CDR2 YDEGEE. The CDR3 consists of 15 residues. The CDR3 region has the DNA TGTGCCAGCAGCTTGTGGGAGCGAAGCAATCAGCCCCAGCATTTT. As protein: CASSLWERSNQPQHF. The full variable domain, in which reference TRBV5-8 and TRBJ1-5 provide the parts outside the CDR3, is EAGVTQSPTHLIKTRGQQATLRCSPISGHTSVYWYQQALGLGLQFLLWYDEGEERNRGNFPPRFSGRQFPNYSSELNVNALELEDSALYLCASSLWERSNQPQHFGDGTRLSIL.

V usage is TRBV11-3 and J usage is TRBJ1-1; D gene unclear. Germline CDR1 is SGHNT and CDR2 is YENEEA. The CDR3 is made up of 15 amino acids. Trimming left V 2 bases short and J 6 bases short, with 16 bases between. CDR3 amino acids: CASSLSSLPGAEAFF. The CDR3 nucleotides are TGTGCCAGCAGCTTATCCTCCCTCCCAGGCGCTGAAGCTTTCTTT. The full variable domain, rest sourced from reference TRBV11-3 and TRBJ1-1, is EAGVVQSPRYKIIEKKQPVAFWCNPISGHNTLYWYLQNLGQGPELLIRYENEEAVDDSQLPKDRFSAERLKGVDSTLKIQPAELGDSAVYLCASSLSSLPGAEAFFGQGTRLTVV.

V and J are TRBV24-1 and TRBJ1-2, with D possibly being TRBD1 (5 bases). The CDR3 has 15 residues. In germline, CDR1 is KGHDR, CDR2 SFDVKD. V lost 9 bases, J lost 5 bases, and 21 bases lay in between. CDR3 sequence: CATQAPGRGIYGYTF. The CDR3 bases are TGTGCCACCCAAGCTCCGGGACGGGGGATTTATGGCTACACCTTC.

This clone occurred once. The V call is TRBV19, the J call TRBJ2-7, with a weak D call TRBD2 (7 bases). The CDR3 totals 14 residues. Trimming left V 4 bases short and J 4 bases short, with 14 bases between. Per germline, CDR1 LNHDA and CDR2 SQIVND (reference sequence). CDR3 nucleotides: TGTGCCAGTAGTACCCAGGGGCGGGGGTACGAGCAGTACTTC. It yields the protein CASSTQGRGYEQYF.

This clone has just a few counts. The rearrangement uses TRBV24-1 and TRBJ2-2, with D unclear. This CDR3 has 12 amino acids. Trimming took off 4 bases at V and 8 bases at J, with 7 bases between the two ends. In germline, CDR1 is KGHDR, CDR2 SFDVKD. The CDR3 region is CATSDREGELFF. CDR3 bases: TGTGCCACCAGTGACCGAGAGGGGGAGCTGTTTTTT.

The chain recombines TRBV10-3 with TRBJ1-2; D gene unclear. CDR3 length: 13 amino acids. V was trimmed by 2 bases and J by 4 bases, leaving 8 bases between them. Germline assignment: CDR1 ENHRY and CDR2 SYGVKD. CDR3 coding DNA: TGTGCCATCAGTGAGGGCGGGATCTATGGCTACACCTTC. Translation gives CAISEGGIYGYTF.

The sample holds one count of this clone. This chain connects TRBV19 to TRBJ2-2; 9 nucleotides agree with TRBD1. The germline CDR1 and CDR2 sequences are LNHDA and SQIVND (reference sequence). Losses at the gene ends were 7 bases for V and 4 bases for J; bases not matched to a gene: 4. The CDR3 runs to 14 residues. In DNA, the CDR3 is TGTGCCAGTACCCGGGACAGGGCCACCGGGGAGCTGTTTTTT. This gives the protein CASTRDRATGELFF.

This sequence joins TRBV28 and TRBJ1-3; 11 nucleotides match TRBD1. The CDR3 has 16 residues. V was pared by 2 bases and J by 0 bases, with 0 bases of the junction left unmatched. Germline V lookup: CDR1 MDHEN, CDR2 SYDVKM. CDR3 residues: CASSLGTGGSGNTIYF. In DNA, the CDR3 is TGTGCCAGCAGTTTAGGGACAGGGGGCTCTGGAAACACCATATATTTT.

About this clone itself: Other DNA sequences within the sample encode an identical CDR3. The chain combines TRBV6-5 with TRBJ1-3; maybe TRBD1 (6 bases). V was shortened by 6 bases and J by 0 bases, with 12 bases between the two germline ends. Germline CDR1 reads MNHEY; CDR2 reads SVGAGI. This CDR3 is 15 amino acids long. The CDR3 coding sequence is TGTGCCAGCAGGCCGGGACATAACTCTGGAAACACCATATATTTT. Translating gives CASRPGHNSGNTIYF.

The chain employs TRBV5-6 and TRBJ1-5; D is perhaps TRBD1 (5 bases). This CDR3 contains 15 residues. Trimming pared 2 bases from V and 6 bases from J, leaving 15 bases between. Germline V gene lookup returns CDR1 SGHDT and CDR2 YYEEEE. This CDR3 reads CASSFQGTRGQPQHF. CDR3 DNA: TGTGCCAGCAGCTTCCAGGGTACGCGCGGTCAGCCCCAGCATTTT. Variable domain in full (rest from reference TRBV5-6 and TRBJ1-5): DAGVTQSPTHLIKTRGQQVTLRCSPKSGHDTVSWYQQALGQGPQFIFQYYEEEERQRGNFPDRFSGHQFPNYSSELNVNALLLGDSALYLCASSFQGTRGQPQHFGDGTRLSIL.

The chain joins TRBV6-5 to TRBJ1-2; D possibly corresponds to TRBD1 (5 bases). The germline gives CDR1 MNHEY, CDR2 SVGAGI. The CDR3 sequence is 15 residues long. The germline V and J ends were trimmed by 5 bases and 8 bases, with 21 bases remaining between them. CDR3 region: CASSLRGWIRGGYTF. The CDR3 nucleotides read TGTGCCAGCAGTCTTAGGGGTTGGATAAGGGGAGGCTACACCTTC.

The chain links TRBV28 to TRBJ2-6; D ambiguous. The CDR3 has 13 residues. Germline values: CDR1 MDHEN, CDR2 SYDVKM. Trimming stripped 10 bases from V and 4 bases from J, with 11 bases between. The CDR3, as DNA: TGTGCCACCAAGCAATCCGGGGCCAACGTCCTGACTTTC. Protein sequence: CATKQSGANVLTF.